The 11 T cell receptor beta chains below were found in one sample sequenced in a study of T cell repertoires in cytomegalovirus infection. These TCRs' antigens remain unknown. TCRdb used MiXCR to reprocess the reads, holding one entry per CDR3 protein. The profile covers about 770,000 distinct CDR3 sequences, with just under 30% appearing a single time and around 13% taken by the ten largest. Here the sequenced sample was cultured CD8+ T cells from PBMCs, taken from culture after CMV antigen stimulation. The receptors stem from a human donor in good health (CMV status not recorded). Some clones in this sample may be carry-over from other donors' samples.

This clonotype occurred many times. The genes are TRBV5-5 and TRBJ1-1, with D unresolved. Germline CDR1 reads SGHKS; CDR2 reads YYEKEE (reference sequence). The CDR3 runs to 11 residues. The germline V and J ends were trimmed by 1 base and 8 bases, with 6 bases remaining between them. The CDR3 sequence is CASSLRTEAFF. As DNA, the CDR3 is TGTGCCAGCAGCTTGAGAACAGAAGCTTTCTTT.

This chain links TRBV7-9 with TRBJ2-4; TRBD1 matches at 8 bases. V was clipped by 5 bases and J by 3 bases; unmatched bases: 12. Germline V CDR1 and CDR2: SEHNR, FQNEAQ (reference sequence). The length of the CDR3 is 17 residues. CDR3 nucleotide sequence: TGTGCCAGCAGCGCCACGCAGGGGGCGTTTGGCAAAAACATTCAGTACTTC. Encoded protein: CASSATQGAFGKNIQYF.

This clonotype was recorded once. The genes are TRBV7-6 and TRBJ1-1, with 10 bases identical to TRBD1. Germline values: CDR1 SGHVS, CDR2 FNYEAQ. V shed 3 bases, J shed 4 bases, and the junction held 17 bases outside the gene matches. The CDR3 extends over 19 amino acids. CDR3 coding DNA: TGTGCCAGCAGCTTCCCATCGTCGGGACAGGGGCCGGAAAGCACTGAAGCTTTCTTT. Translating gives CASSFPSSGQGPESTEAFF.

V gene TRBV5-4 combines with J gene TRBJ1-1; 8 bases are a match to TRBD1. The CDR3 totals 18 residues. J was trimmed by 6 bases and V by 0 bases; bases with no gene match: 16. The germline CDR1 and CDR2 sequences are SGHNT and YYREEE (reference sequence). The DNA of the CDR3 is TGTGCCAGCAGCTTGGTACGGGTCAGGGGGCGCGAGTTGGCTGAAGCTTTCTTT. This gives the protein CASSLVRVRGRELAEAFF.

There are a few counts of this clonotype. The chain has TRBV7-2 and TRBJ1-1, with a weak D call TRBD1 (5 bases). The CDR3 length is 15 residues. Trimming removed 5 bases at V and 3 bases at J, with 16 bases between. Per germline, CDR1 SGHTA and CDR2 FQGNSA. CDR3 amino acids: CASSRKGDTYTEAFF. CDR3 sequence (DNA): TGTGCCAGCAGCCGAAAAGGGGATACGTACACTGAAGCTTTCTTT. The entire variable domain, with the rest obtained from reference TRBV7-2 and TRBJ1-1, is as follows: GAGVSQSPSNKVTEKGKDVELRCDPISGHTALYWYRQSLGQGLEFLIYFQGNSAPDKSGLPSDRFSAERTGGSVSTLTIQRTQQEDSAVYLCASSRKGDTYTEAFFGQGTRLTVV.

The chain has TRBV6-5 and TRBJ2-5; 9 bases align to TRBD1. After removal of 4 bases from V and 2 bases from J, the junction contained 11 bases not matched to a gene. The CDR3 contains 17 residues. Germline loops: CDR1 MNHEY, CDR2 SVGAGI. The CDR3 sequence: CASSSPSTGGPQETQYF. For the CDR3, the DNA is TGTGCCAGCAGTTCGCCCAGCACAGGGGGCCCTCAAGAGACCCAGTACTTC.

This chain connects TRBV6-6 to TRBJ1-2; unclear D gene. Looked up from germline, CDR1 is MNHNY and CDR2 is SVGAGI (reference sequence). The CDR3 runs to 16 residues. The V end was cut by 5 bases, the J end by 1 base, with 17 bases between. The CDR3 DNA sequence: TGTGCCAGCAGTGTCCGAACCTACAGCAGTAACTATGGCTACACCTTC. This codes for CASSVRTYSSNYGYTF.

The chain uses TRBV6-2 or TRBV6-3 and TRBJ2-5; TRBD1 is a possible D gene (6 bases). This CDR3 is 15 amino acids long. Germline CDR1 is MNHEY and CDR2 is SVGEGT. V dropped 4 bases and J dropped 4 bases, with 16 bases sitting between them. CDR3 protein: CASSSATGLGETQYF. The CDR3 coding sequence is TGTGCCAGCAGTTCGGCAACAGGGTTAGGAGAGACCCAGTACTTC.

This clonotype was observed a few times. The chain links TRBV12-3 or TRBV12-4 to TRBJ2-7; unclear D gene. The CDR3 consists of 15 residues. Trimming shortened V by 5 bases and J by 2 bases, and 16 bases separated the two germline ends. The DNA for the CDR3 is TGTGCCAGCAGTGAAAGGACGGACCTAACCTACGAGCAGTACTTC. Translating it yields CASSERTDLTYEQYF.

Many counts were recorded for this clonotype. The chain links TRBV11-2 to TRBJ2-3, with 9 bases matching TRBD2. The CDR3 consists of 14 residues. Germline V gene sequence: CDR1 SGHAT, CDR2 FQNNGV. V trimming: 2 bases; J trimming: 5 bases; junction bases outside the gene matches: 2. DNA of the CDR3: TGTGCCAGCAGCTTAAGCGGGGGGAAAGATACGCAGTATTTT. Its translation: CASSLSGGKDTQYF.

This chain joins TRBV27 and TRBJ1-2; no clear D gene. Looked up from germline, CDR1 is MNHEY and CDR2 is SMNVEV (reference sequence). V was pared by 6 bases and J by 3 bases, with 14 bases between. This CDR3 spans 14 amino acids. CDR3 sequence reads: CASSLTREYYGYTF. The CDR3 nucleotides are TGTGCCAGCAGCCTCACCCGCGAATACTATGGCTACACCTTC.